One sample yielded the 23 T cell receptor beta chains listed below, sequenced in a study of cytomegalovirus exposure and HLA in healthy donors. Amplification used 60 Vbeta primers and 13 Jbeta primers. Repertoires were generated with immunoSEQ multiplex PCR, while TCRdb's copy carries only in-frame clones and drops some. The sample has 150,000 to 200,000 clones, around four fifths seen once. The sequenced material came from PBMCs. These receptors came from a male donor in good health and CMV-seronegative.

This rearrangement joins TRBV29-1 to TRBJ1-2; a possible D gene is TRBD1 (5 bases). Germline V CDR1 and CDR2: SQVTM, ANQGSEA. Trimming removed 4 bases at V and 0 bases at J, with 12 bases between. The CDR3 sequence is 14 residues long. CDR3: CSVGGGAANYGYTF. The CDR3 nucleotides read TGCAGCGTTGGGGGCGGGGCGGCTAACTATGGCTACACCTTC.

The rearrangement uses TRBV5-1 and TRBJ2-7, with D perhaps matching TRBD2 (7 bases). This CDR3 is 12 amino acids long. V lost 0 bases to trimming and J lost 7 bases, with 8 bases between them. The germline gives CDR1 SGHRS, CDR2 YFSETQ. CDR3: CASSLEGGEQYF. Here the CDR3 DNA reads TGCGCCAGCAGCTTGGAGGGGGGGGAGCAGTACTTC.

The chain uses TRBV11-1 and TRBJ2-7, with D perhaps matching TRBD2 (5 bases). This CDR3 is built from 15 residues. The V and J ends lost 3 bases and 2 bases respectively, with 14 bases between them. Germline CDR1 SGHAT, CDR2 FQDESV (reference sequence). Written as DNA, the CDR3 is TGTGCCAGCAGCTTTGGGCTAGCCGCGACCTACGAGCAGTACTTC. Amino acids: CASSFGLAATYEQYF.

The rearrangement links TRBV20-1 to TRBJ1-2; tentative D call: TRBD1 (5 bases). The CDR3 totals 11 residues. Per the germline V gene, CDR1 is DFQATT and CDR2 is SNEGSKA (reference sequence). Trimming stripped 7 bases from V and 2 bases from J, with 8 bases between. CDR3 sequence (DNA): TGCAGTGTACAGGCGAACTATGGCTACACCTTC. It specifies CSVQANYGYTF.

The chain links TRBV9 to TRBJ2-1; TRBD2 aligns across 7 bases. Germline-derived CDR1 and CDR2 are SGDLS and YYNGEE. The CDR3 is made up of 12 amino acids. Trimming took 4 bases from V and 10 from J; bases not matched to a gene: 5. CDR3: CASSPGRGEQFF. CDR3 nucleotides: TGTGCCAGCAGCCCGGGGAGGGGCGAGCAGTTCTTC.

V usage is TRBV28 and J usage is TRBJ2-3; 7 bases are shared with TRBD1. The germline V gene encodes CDR1 MDHEN and CDR2 SYDVKM. V shed 1 base, J shed 7 bases, and the junction held 17 bases outside the gene matches. This CDR3 has 18 residues. The CDR3 spells CASSLSPSRDSLYNTQYF. The CDR3 coding sequence is TGTGCCAGCAGTTTATCCCCTAGTCGGGACAGTCTTTACAATACGCAGTATTTT.

CDR3 in amino acids: CASSLASGLLEQFF. The CDR3 DNA follows: TGTGCCAGCAGCTTAGCCTCAGGACTGTTAGAGCAGTTCTTC. The J gene is TRBJ2-1, the V gene TRBV7-9; D possibly corresponds to TRBD2 (5 bases). Trimming cost V 0 bases and J 10 bases, with 13 bases left between them. Germline V gives CDR1 SEHNR, CDR2 FQNEAQ (reference sequence). The CDR3 is 14 residues long. The whole variable domain, remainder taken from reference TRBV7-9 and TRBJ2-1, is DTGVSQNPRHKITKRGQNVTFRCDPISEHNRLYWYRQTLGQGPEFLTYFQNEAQLEKSRLLSDRFSAERPKGSFSTLEIQRTEQGDSAMYLCASSLASGLLEQFFGPGTRLTVL.

The chain uses TRBV7-6 and TRBJ1-6; D is possibly TRBD1 (6 bases). The ends were cut back, 4 bases at V and 8 bases at J, with 12 bases in the middle. Germline lookup yields CDR1 SGHVS and CDR2 FNYEAQ. The CDR3 length is 14 residues. Here the CDR3 reads CASSSSQGYSPLHF. The CDR3 nucleotides are TGTGCCAGCAGCTCCTCACAGGGATATTCACCCCTCCACTTT.

The V call is TRBV6-5, the J call TRBJ2-7; 7 bases are a match to TRBD1. The CDR3 has 15 residues. In germline, CDR1 is MNHEY, CDR2 SVGAGI. V was pared by 6 bases and J by 4 bases, with 12 bases of the junction left unmatched. CDR3 nucleotide sequence: TGTGCCAGCAGGGGGACAGCCAAAACTCCATACGAGCAGTACTTC. Protein sequence: CASRGTAKTPYEQYF.

J is TRBJ1-1 and V is TRBV18; D may be TRBD1 (5 bases). With 2 bases removed from V and 2 bases from J, the gap between germline ends came to 9 bases. The CDR3 covers 14 residues. Germline loops: CDR1 KGHSH, CDR2 LQKENI. The CDR3 DNA reads as TGTGCCAGCTCACCAAGGGGCCGTAACACTGAAGCTTTCTTT. This sequence encodes CASSPRGRNTEAFF.

The genes are TRBV4-1 and TRBJ1-4; D may be TRBD1 (5 bases). The CDR3 has 17 residues. Deletions cut 4 bases from V and 0 bases from J, with 15 bases between. Germline V gene sequence: CDR1 MGHRA, CDR2 YSYEKL. CDR3 sequence reads: CASSPLGLLATNEKLFF. The CDR3 nucleotides read TGCGCCAGCAGCCCCTTGGGGCTCCTTGCAACTAATGAAAAACTGTTTTTT.

A few counts support this clone. The chain uses TRBV9 and TRBJ2-2; weak D call: TRBD2 (7 bases). The V gene's germline CDR1 is SGDLS and CDR2 YYNGEE. V was pared by 7 bases and J by 5 bases, with 15 bases between. The CDR3 spans 14 residues. CDR3 protein: CASSPGGGTGELFF. As DNA, the CDR3 is TGTGCCAGCTCCCCGGGGGGCGGAACCGGGGAGCTGTTTTTT.

This chain connects TRBV25-1 to TRBJ2-7; a weak D match, TRBD1 (6 bases). Germline CDR1 is MGHDK and CDR2 is SYGVNS. Trimming removed 6 bases at V and 7 bases at J, with 16 bases between. CDR3 size: 13 residues. The CDR3 region has the DNA TGTGCCAGCAGCTTCCGGACAGTTTGGGAGCAGTACTTC. As protein: CASSFRTVWEQYF.

The gene calls are TRBV27 and TRBJ2-7; 7 nucleotides agree with TRBD1. Germline CDR1 MNHEY, CDR2 SMNVEV (reference sequence). V gave up 2 bases and J gave up 4 bases; unmatched junction bases: 5. This CDR3 is built from 14 residues. The CDR3 spells CASSLQDRRYEQYF. Here the CDR3 DNA reads TGTGCCAGCAGTTTACAGGACAGGCGTTACGAGCAGTACTTC.

The chain uses TRBV30 and TRBJ1-4, with D possibly being TRBD1 (6 bases). This CDR3 has 13 residues. CDR1 and CDR2 from the germline V gene are GTSNPN and SVGIG (reference sequence). Trimming pared 4 bases from V and 5 bases from J, leaving 11 bases between. CDR3 region: CAWTGGRNEKLFF. CDR3 sequence (DNA): TGTGCCTGGACCGGGGGGCGCAATGAAAAACTGTTTTTT.

This sequence joins TRBV29-1 and TRBJ1-1; TRBD1 aligns across 7 bases. The CDR3 has 13 amino acids. Trimming cost V 6 bases and J 1 base; bases outside gene matches: 5. Germline V gives CDR1 SQVTM, CDR2 ANQGSEA. CDR3 sequence reads: CSVKGQRNTEAFF. CDR3 DNA sequence: TGCAGCGTCAAGGGACAGAGGAACACTGAAGCTTTCTTT.

The rearrangement joins TRBV7-3 to TRBJ2-1; TRBD2 matches 9 bases. V shed 3 bases, J shed 10 bases, and the junction held 4 bases outside the gene matches. Germline V gives CDR1 SGHTA, CDR2 FQGTGA. This CDR3 spans 13 amino acids. This CDR3 is CASSFGGRDEQFF. CDR3 nucleotides: TGTGCCAGCAGCTTCGGCGGGAGGGACGAGCAGTTCTTC.

This clone appeared once. The chain combines TRBV7-2 with TRBJ1-2; weak D call: TRBD1 (6 bases). Germline V gene data show CDR1 as SGHTA and CDR2 as FQGNSA. The CDR3 sequence is 14 residues long. V shed 4 bases and J shed 7 bases, with 16 bases lying between them. CDR3 sequence (DNA): TGTGCCAGCAGCTCAGATACAGGGTTTGGTGGCTACACCTTC. Translated, it gives CASSSDTGFGGYTF.

The chain is built from TRBV11-1 and TRBJ1-4; D is unclear. Trimming took off 7 bases at V and 0 bases at J, with 18 bases between the two ends. From germline, CDR1 is SGHAT and CDR2 FQDESV (reference sequence). The length of the CDR3 is 17 residues. The CDR3 DNA sequence: TGTGCCAGCACGGGGAGTAAAGTATTTGCAACTAATGAAAAACTGTTTTTT. Translation: CASTGSKVFATNEKLFF.

This chain joins TRBV10-3 and TRBJ1-4; 7 nucleotides line up with TRBD1. Germline CDR1 is ENHRY and CDR2 is SYGVKD. The V segment lost 4 bases and the J segment 5 bases; nucleotides outside the gene matches: 7. The CDR3 has 15 residues. The chain's CDR3 is CAISARQGLNEKLFF. The CDR3 coding sequence is TGTGCCATCAGTGCCCGACAGGGATTGAATGAAAAACTGTTTTTT.

This clone has only one observation. The chain links TRBV9 to TRBJ1-2; 11 bases are a match to TRBD1. Germline values: CDR1 SGDLS, CDR2 YYNGEE. This CDR3 is 15 amino acids long. Losses at the gene ends were 3 bases for V and 3 bases for J; bases not matched to a gene: 4. This CDR3 is CASSASGQGDYGYTF. CDR3 coding DNA: TGTGCCAGCAGCGCCTCGGGACAGGGGGACTATGGCTACACCTTC.

The V call is TRBV5-5, the J call TRBJ2-5; TRBD2 aligns across 11 bases. The CDR3 spans 18 residues. Losses at the gene ends were 0 bases for V and 2 bases for J; bases not matched to a gene: 9. Germline loops: CDR1 SGHKS, CDR2 YYEKEE (reference sequence). The DNA of the CDR3 is TGTGCCAGCAGCTTGGCCGGTAGCGGGGGGGCAGGACAAGAGACCCAGTACTTC. Translation gives CASSLAGSGGAGQETQYF.

The rearrangement uses TRBV11-3 and TRBJ2-5; 12 nucleotides align to TRBD1. Trimming at V came to 3 bases and at J to 5 bases, leaving 7 bases not matched to a gene. The germline CDR1 and CDR2 sequences are SGHNT and YENEEA. CDR3 size: 16 residues. CDR3 sequence reads: CASSLRGTGGPETQYF. The DNA for the CDR3 is TGTGCCAGCAGCTTGCGGGGGACAGGGGGCCCGGAGACCCAGTACTTC. The variable domain in full, completed from reference TRBV11-3 and TRBJ2-5, reads EAGVVQSPRYKIIEKKQPVAFWCNPISGHNTLYWYLQNLGQGPELLIRYENEEAVDDSQLPKDRFSAERLKGVDSTLKIQPAELGDSAVYLCASSLRGTGGPETQYFGPGTRLLVL.